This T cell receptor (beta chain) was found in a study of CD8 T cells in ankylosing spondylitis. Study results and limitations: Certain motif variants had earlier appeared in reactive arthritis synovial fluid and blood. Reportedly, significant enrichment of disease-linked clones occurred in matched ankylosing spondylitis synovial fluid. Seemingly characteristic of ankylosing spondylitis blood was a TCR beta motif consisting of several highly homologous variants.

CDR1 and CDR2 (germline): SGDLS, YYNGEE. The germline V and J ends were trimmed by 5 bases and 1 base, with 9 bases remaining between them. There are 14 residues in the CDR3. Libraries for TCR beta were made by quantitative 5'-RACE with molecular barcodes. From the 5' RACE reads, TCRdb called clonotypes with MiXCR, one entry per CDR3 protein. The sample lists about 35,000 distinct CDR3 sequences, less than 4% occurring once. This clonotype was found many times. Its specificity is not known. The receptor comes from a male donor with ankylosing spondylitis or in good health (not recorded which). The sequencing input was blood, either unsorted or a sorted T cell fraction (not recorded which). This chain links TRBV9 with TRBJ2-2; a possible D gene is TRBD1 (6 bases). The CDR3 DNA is TGTGCCAGCAGTCCGGGACAGAACACCGGGGAGCTGTTTTTT. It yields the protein CASSPGQNTGELFF.